The entry below gives a single T cell receptor (beta chain) sequence along with its context. These data originate in a study of T-cell reconstitution after alpha-beta-depleted transplantation in children. As it was prepared, the TCRbeta library received unique molecular identifiers. TCRdb independently ran MiXCR on the PCR reads; one entry per CDR3 protein. The repertoire has 500,000 to 600,000 distinct CDR3 sequences, about 30% of them found once; the top ten carry 2% to 2.5%. The CDR3 consists of 14 residues. Looked up from germline, CDR1 is SNHLY and CDR2 is FYNNEI. The V end lost 3 bases, the J end lost 12 bases, and 18 bases lay between the germline ends.

The TCR comes from a human donor who donated a stem cell graft to a child with aplastic anemia. The chain has TRBV2 and TRBJ1-5; maybe TRBD1 (5 bases). The input for sequencing was PBMCs from the stem cell graft donor, taken from the stem cell graft. CDR3 region: CASSEGPPGRNQHF. CDR3 coding DNA: TGTGCCAGCAGTGAGGGGCCCCCTGGGAGGAACCAGCATTTT.